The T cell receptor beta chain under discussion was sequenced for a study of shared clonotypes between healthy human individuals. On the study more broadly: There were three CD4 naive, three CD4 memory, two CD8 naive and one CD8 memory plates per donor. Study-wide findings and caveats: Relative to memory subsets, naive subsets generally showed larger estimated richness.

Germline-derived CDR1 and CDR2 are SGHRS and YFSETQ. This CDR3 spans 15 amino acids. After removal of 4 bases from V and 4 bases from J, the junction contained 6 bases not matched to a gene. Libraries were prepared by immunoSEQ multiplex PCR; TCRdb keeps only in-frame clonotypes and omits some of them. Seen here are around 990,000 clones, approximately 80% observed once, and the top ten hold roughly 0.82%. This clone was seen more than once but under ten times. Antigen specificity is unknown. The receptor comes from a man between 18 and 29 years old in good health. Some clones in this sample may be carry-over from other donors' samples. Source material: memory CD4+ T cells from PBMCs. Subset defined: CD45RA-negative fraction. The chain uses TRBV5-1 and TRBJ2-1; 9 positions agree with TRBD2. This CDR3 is CASSPLAGEYNEQFF. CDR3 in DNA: TGCGCCAGCAGCCCATTAGCGGGAGAGTACAATGAGCAGTTCTTC.